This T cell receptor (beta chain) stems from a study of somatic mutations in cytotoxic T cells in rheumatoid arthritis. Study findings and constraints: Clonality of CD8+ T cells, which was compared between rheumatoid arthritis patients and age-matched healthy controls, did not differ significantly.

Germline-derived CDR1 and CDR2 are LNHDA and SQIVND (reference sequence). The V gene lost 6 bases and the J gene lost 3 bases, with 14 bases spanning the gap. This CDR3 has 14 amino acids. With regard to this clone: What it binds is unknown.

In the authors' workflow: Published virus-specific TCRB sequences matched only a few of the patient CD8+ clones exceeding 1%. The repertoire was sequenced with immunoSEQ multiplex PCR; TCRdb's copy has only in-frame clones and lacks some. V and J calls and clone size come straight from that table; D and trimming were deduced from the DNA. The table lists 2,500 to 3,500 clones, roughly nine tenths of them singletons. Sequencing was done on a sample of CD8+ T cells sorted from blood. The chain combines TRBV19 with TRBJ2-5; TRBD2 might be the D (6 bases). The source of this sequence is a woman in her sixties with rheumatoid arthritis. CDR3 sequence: CASSPTSVKETQYF. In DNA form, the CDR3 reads TGTGCCAGTAGCCCGACTAGTGTGAAAGAGACCCAGTACTTC.